Shown below are 25 T cell receptor beta chains from a single sample sequenced in a study of CD8+CD57+ T cells in acquired aplastic anemia. Flow cytometry had shown expanded CD8+CD57+ cells in the patients chosen for sequencing. Genomic DNA templated the TCR beta VDJ and CDR3 profiling. TCRdb fed the reads into MiXCR, producing one record per CDR3 protein. The data contain about 21,000 distinct CDR3 sequences, 40% of them singletons. These TCRs are of unknown antigen specificity. Overall study findings and caveats: Lower repertoire diversity than in total CD4+ and CD8+ pools was seen for CD8+CD57+ cells in patients.

Sample: CD8+CD57+ T cells sorted from PBMCs. Subset in this sample: bead-enriched CD8+CD57+ effector memory T cells from SAA patients. The receptors here all came from a human donor with aplastic anemia.

V and J are TRBV5-1 and TRBJ1-1, with TRBD1 identical over 8 bases. V shed 4 bases, J shed 0 bases, and the junction held 5 bases outside the gene matches. CDR3 size: 15 residues. Looked up from germline, CDR1 is SGHRS and CDR2 is YFSETQ. CDR3 amino acids: CASSHPTGVNTEAFF. The CDR3 region has the DNA TGCGCCAGCAGCCACCCGACAGGGGTGAACACTGAAGCTTTCTTT.

This clonotype was observed at least ten times. This rearrangement joins TRBV20-1 to TRBJ2-7, with 12 bases matching TRBD2. The junction had 2 bases not matched to a gene; V was cut back by 5 bases and J by 3 bases. CDR1 DFQATT and CDR2 SNEGSKA come from the germline V gene (reference sequence). This CDR3 contains 13 residues. The CDR3 nucleotides read TGCAGTGCTGGGGGACTAGCGGGCTACGAGCAGTACTTC. It translates to CSAGGLAGYEQYF.

This chain links TRBV20-1 with TRBJ1-2; 7 nucleotides align to TRBD1. V gave up 3 bases and J gave up 4 bases; unmatched junction bases: 14. This CDR3 spans 16 amino acids. From germline, CDR1 is DFQATT and CDR2 SNEGSKA (reference sequence). CDR3 sequence: CSASPHRGEGFYGYTF. The CDR3 DNA follows: TGCAGTGCTAGCCCCCACAGGGGCGAAGGTTTCTATGGCTACACCTTC.

There are a few counts of this clonotype. The chain couples TRBV5-8 to TRBJ2-1, with 11 positions matching TRBD2. The CDR3 has 15 residues. With 1 base clipped from V and 7 bases from J, the junction kept 4 bases outside the gene matches. Germline values: CDR1 SGHTS, CDR2 YDEGEE. The CDR3 reads CASSLTSGGLNEQFF. The CDR3 coding sequence is TGTGCCAGCAGCTTGACTAGCGGGGGCCTAAATGAGCAGTTCTTC.

This chain joins TRBV6-2 or TRBV6-3 and TRBJ2-7, with D possibly matching TRBD2 (6 bases). The CDR3 contains 18 residues. Trimming removed 0 bases from V and 4 bases from J, with 22 bases in between. In germline, CDR1 is MNHEY, CDR2 SVGEGT. CDR3: CASSYSLRGQGGGYEQYF. Here the CDR3 DNA reads TGTGCCAGCAGTTACTCCCTAAGGGGTCAGGGAGGCGGGTACGAGCAGTACTTC.

This clonotype showed up just a few times. This CDR3 is CASSSWENQPQHF. Here the CDR3 DNA reads TGTGCCAGCAGCTCGTGGGAGAATCAGCCCCAGCATTTT. The genes are TRBV7-2 and TRBJ1-5; no clear D. V was shortened by 4 bases and J by 4 bases, with 8 bases between the two germline ends. The germline gives CDR1 SGHTA, CDR2 FQGNSA. There are 13 residues in the CDR3.

This clonotype has more than one count but fewer than ten. Here the CDR3 reads CASSWASPTDTQYF. The CDR3 bases are TGCGCCAGCAGCTGGGCTAGCCCCACAGATACGCAGTATTTT. The chain couples TRBV5-1 to TRBJ2-3, with D tentatively TRBD2 (5 bases). CDR1 is SGHRS, CDR2 YFSETQ, per germline. Trimming stripped 3 bases from V and 2 bases from J, with 10 bases between. The CDR3 has 14 amino acids.

This chain links TRBV5-1 with TRBJ2-7; D is unclear. V was trimmed by 3 bases and J by 4 bases, leaving 8 bases between them. The CDR3 length is 12 residues. Per germline, CDR1 SGHRS and CDR2 YFSETQ. This chain's CDR3 is CASSYDRYEQYF. DNA for the CDR3: TGCGCCAGCAGCTACGACCGGTACGAGCAGTACTTC.

Worth noting for this clonotype: One junction end disagrees with the germline gene, perhaps due to a read error. The chain recombines TRBV19 with TRBJ2-1, with D maybe TRBD1 (6 bases). Per the germline V gene, CDR1 is LNHDA and CDR2 is SQIVND (reference sequence). The CDR3 extends over 16 amino acids. The CDR3 sequence: CASSEDRTASYNEQLF. In nucleotides, the CDR3 is TGTGCCAGTAGTGAAGATCGGACAGCTTCATACAATGAGCAGCTCTTC.

This clonotype was observed a handful of times. This rearrangement joins TRBV2 to TRBJ2-3; D is uncertain. CDR3 length: 14 amino acids. V was trimmed by 7 bases and J by 2 bases, leaving 13 bases between them. CDR1 is SNHLY and CDR2 is FYNNEI in the germline V gene. The CDR3 protein is CASIWRRSTDTQYF. CDR3 coding DNA: TGTGCCAGCATCTGGAGACGGTCCACAGATACGCAGTATTTT.

This clonotype came up a few times. The chain combines TRBV7-3 with TRBJ2-2, with D possibly being TRBD1 or TRBD2 (5 bases each). CDR3 length equals 15 residues. Germline CDR1 is SGHTA and CDR2 is FQGTGA. V lost 5 bases to trimming and J lost 7 bases, with 17 bases between them. The chain's CDR3 is CASSPTGPSDGELFF. CDR3 DNA sequence: TGTGCCAGCAGCCCTACGGGACCCTCGGACGGGGAGCTGTTTTTT.

The CDR3 coding sequence is TGCGCCACCCCAGGCCTAGCGGGAGGTGGCGAGCAGTACTTC. As protein: CATPGLAGGGEQYF. The chain couples TRBV10-1 to TRBJ2-7; 11 nucleotides match TRBD2. Germline V lookup: CDR1 WNHNN, CDR2 SYGVQD (reference sequence). J gave up 6 bases and V 10 bases, and 11 bases lay outside the gene matches. The CDR3 runs 14 residues.

The V and J genes are TRBV24-1 and TRBJ2-1, with 9 bases matching TRBD1. V lost 7 bases to trimming and J lost 5 bases; unmatched junction nucleotides: 17. Germline V lookup: CDR1 KGHDR, CDR2 SFDVKD. The CDR3 consists of 18 residues. The DNA of the CDR3 is TGTGCCACCAGCAGAGATCGTTCCGGGACAGGGCTTCACAATGAGCAGTTCTTC. This translates into CATSRDRSGTGLHNEQFF.

This clonotype was seen a handful of times. V gene TRBV7-9 combines with J gene TRBJ1-2; D unclear. The length of the CDR3 is 13 residues. Germline V gene lookup returns CDR1 SEHNR and CDR2 FQNEAQ (reference sequence). V was pared by 6 bases and J by 4 bases, with 12 bases between. CDR3 DNA: TGTGCCAGCAGACCCGGGTCACTCTATGGCTACACCTTC. Its translation is CASRPGSLYGYTF. Filled out from reference TRBV7-9 and TRBJ1-2, the complete variable domain reads DTGVSQNPRHKITKRGQNVTFRCDPISEHNRLYWYRQTLGQGPEFLTYFQNEAQLEKSRLLSDRFSAERPKGSFSTLEIQRTEQGDSAMYLCASRPGSLYGYTFGSGTRLTVV.

The rearrangement links TRBV2 to TRBJ1-5; TRBD1 matches 9 bases. V shed 6 bases and J 4 bases; nucleotides not matched to a gene: 7. CDR1 is SNHLY, CDR2 FYNNEI, per germline. The CDR3 loop spans 15 amino acids. As DNA, the CDR3 is TGTGCCAGCAGGAAGGGGACAGGGCCTAATCAGCCCCAGCATTTT. Its protein is CASRKGTGPNQPQHF.

The rearrangement joins TRBV7-9 to TRBJ2-7, with a possible D match to TRBD1 (6 bases). Trimming stripped 6 bases from V and 3 bases from J, with 18 bases between. The CDR3 length is 15 residues. Germline V lookup: CDR1 SEHNR, CDR2 FQNEAQ (reference sequence). CDR3 coding DNA: TGTGCCAGCAGGCCTACCGGGACAACCAACTACGAGCAGTACTTC. This gives the protein CASRPTGTTNYEQYF.

The chain has TRBV12-3 or TRBV12-4 and TRBJ2-7; TRBD2 aligns across 14 bases. V gave up 4 bases and J gave up 4 bases; unmatched junction bases: 3. The CDR3 consists of 15 residues. The CDR3 loop reads CASSSGLAGVYEQYF. The CDR3 coding sequence is TGTGCCAGCAGTTCGGGACTAGCGGGAGTTTACGAGCAGTACTTC.

The sample holds many counts of this clonotype. The J gene is TRBJ2-7, the V gene TRBV6-1; a possible D gene is TRBD2 (6 bases). In germline, CDR1 is MNHNS, CDR2 SASEGT. The CDR3 covers 14 residues. V shed 4 bases and J shed 3 bases, with 13 bases lying between them. CDR3 region: CASSGLGGSYEQYF. The CDR3 DNA is TGTGCCAGCAGTGGGCTTGGGGGGAGCTACGAGCAGTACTTC.

This clonotype turned up a few times. The gene calls are TRBV10-3 and TRBJ1-6; no clear D gene. V lost 6 bases and J lost 8, with 11 bases in between. The length of the CDR3 is 13 residues. Germline V gene data show CDR1 as ENHRY and CDR2 as SYGVKD. Written as DNA, the CDR3 is TGTGCCATCAGAGCAAGGACGGATTCACCCCTCCACTTT. This translates into CAIRARTDSPLHF.

Only a few counts were recorded for this clonotype. This CDR3 is CATAEGPQSDTQYF. In DNA, the CDR3 is TGTGCCACCGCCGAGGGCCCTCAGTCAGATACGCAGTATTTT. The gene calls are TRBV10-3 and TRBJ2-3; D perhaps matches TRBD2 (5 bases). CDR1 ENHRY and CDR2 SYGVKD come from the germline V gene. V shed 10 bases and J shed 4 bases, with 18 bases lying between them. CDR3 size: 14 residues.

This clonotype appeared a few times. The rearrangement joins TRBV5-4 to TRBJ2-3; D gene ambiguous. The V gene lost 9 bases and the J gene lost 2 bases, with 4 bases spanning the gap. Germline CDR1 is SGHNT and CDR2 is YYREEE (reference sequence). CDR3 size: 10 residues. The CDR3 region is CATVTDTQYF. The CDR3, as DNA: TGTGCCACTGTCACAGATACGCAGTATTTT.

The chain has TRBV19 and TRBJ2-1; TRBD2 agrees at 7 bases. Germline CDR1 reads LNHDA; CDR2 reads SQIVND (reference sequence). There are 14 residues in the CDR3. The junction had 7 bases not matched to a gene; V was cut back by 3 bases and J by 8 bases. The CDR3 nucleotides are TGTGCCAGTAGTATGCCCCTCCTAGCGGATGAGCAGTTCTTC. Its translation is CASSMPLLADEQFF.

This clonotype was observed a few times. This chain joins TRBV20-1 and TRBJ2-7, with TRBD1 matching 7 bases. CDR1 is DFQATT and CDR2 is SNEGSKA in the germline V gene (reference sequence). V was pared by 0 bases and J by 3 bases, with 8 bases of the junction left unmatched. The length of the CDR3 is 15 residues. CDR3 coding DNA: TGCAGTGCTAGAGATCCCCCGGCAGGGGGCTACGAGCAGTACTTC. It encodes CSARDPPAGGYEQYF.

The rearrangement uses TRBV24-1 and TRBJ2-3, with a weak D call TRBD2 (5 bases). Germline V gives CDR1 KGHDR, CDR2 SFDVKD. Between the trimmed V and J ends, which lost 0 bases and 14 bases, there was a span of 14 bases. The CDR3 sequence is 13 residues long. DNA for the CDR3: TGTGCCACCAGTGATTTGCTTGGACTTACCACGTATTTT. This sequence encodes CATSDLLGLTTYF.

The chain is built from TRBV7-9 and TRBJ1-4; no firm D call. The V end lost 1 base, the J end lost 11 bases, and 11 bases lay between the germline ends. The germline V gene encodes CDR1 SEHNR and CDR2 FQNEAQ (reference sequence). This CDR3 contains 13 residues. The CDR3 sequence: CASSLGSRAKLFF. The CDR3 DNA is TGTGCCAGCAGCTTAGGATCGCGAGCGAAACTGTTTTTT.